Presented here are 25 T cell receptor beta chains from one specimen sequenced in a study of Graves' ophthalmopathy and Graves' hyperthyroidism. The sequenced template was RNA, covering the TCR beta CDR3 region. HTBI primers were employed in first-round RT-PCR, then a second-round multiplex PCR followed. MiXCR, applied by TCRdb to the multiplex PCR reads, yields one record per CDR3 protein. The table has about 480,000 distinct CDR3 sequences, over 13% seen once. Sequencing was performed on blood. The receptors were gathered from a young woman with Graves' ophthalmopathy.

This clonotype was recorded many times. The chain has TRBV12-3 or TRBV12-4 and TRBJ1-5; no clear D gene. V was shortened by 6 bases and J by 0 bases, with 15 bases between the two germline ends. The CDR3 is 16 amino acids. CDR3 coding DNA: TGTGCCAGCAGGTACTATTGGGCGGATAGCAATCAGCCCCAGCATTTT. Protein product: CASRYYWADSNQPQHF.

In its sample, this clonotype was seen many times. The CDR3 sequence: CSAPLETQYF. The CDR3 DNA follows: TGCAGTGCCCCCCTTGAGACGCAGTATTTT. The chain links TRBV20-1 to TRBJ2-3; D is unresolved. The CDR3 has 10 amino acids. V was clipped by 6 bases and J by 9 bases, with 10 bases between them. Germline CDR1 reads DFQATT; CDR2 reads SNEGSKA (reference sequence).

Ten or more counts support this clonotype. The rearrangement uses TRBV19 and TRBJ1-2; 8 positions match TRBD1. The germline V gene has CDR1 LNHDA and CDR2 SQIVND (reference sequence). The CDR3 covers 13 residues. The trim removed 9 bases at V and 4 bases at J, leaving 7 bases unmatched. The chain's CDR3 is CASRQGLGYGYTF. CDR3 nucleotides: TGTGCCAGCAGACAGGGGTTGGGCTATGGCTACACCTTC.

This chain uses TRBV6-1 with TRBJ2-7; D may be TRBD1 (5 bases). This CDR3 has 13 amino acids. Germline V CDR1 and CDR2: MNHNS, SASEGT. The V gene lost 7 bases and the J gene lost 3 bases, with 13 bases spanning the gap. This CDR3 reads CASTGASNYEQYF. As DNA, the CDR3 is TGTGCCAGCACTGGGGCATCAAACTACGAGCAGTACTTC.

This clonotype came up many times. The genes are TRBV27 and TRBJ2-7; D is possibly TRBD1 or TRBD2 (5 bases each). Germline loops: CDR1 MNHEY, CDR2 SMNVEV (reference sequence). V was clipped by 6 bases and J by 6 bases, with 18 bases between them. There are 14 residues in the CDR3. The CDR3 is CASSPVGWDGEQYF. CDR3 bases: TGTGCCAGCAGCCCCGTTGGGTGGGACGGCGAGCAGTACTTC.

In its sample, this clonotype was seen many times. J is TRBJ1-6 and V is TRBV5-1; tentative D call: TRBD1 (6 bases). The V end was cut by 2 bases, the J end by 12 bases, with 9 bases between. There are 12 residues in the CDR3. Germline CDR1 and CDR2: SGHRS and YFSETQ. The CDR3 nucleotides read TGCGCCAGCAGCTTAGGGGGTTTACCCCTCCACTTT. Its translation: CASSLGGLPLHF.

The rearrangement links TRBV11-2 to TRBJ2-7; tentative D call: TRBD1 (5 bases). Trimming pared 2 bases from V and 5 bases from J, leaving 10 bases between. This CDR3 is 13 amino acids long. Germline V gene data show CDR1 as SGHAT and CDR2 as FQNNGV. The CDR3 nucleotides read TGTGCCAGCAGCTTATTCAGGGCGGACGAGCAGTACTTC. This codes for CASSLFRADEQYF.

The chain links TRBV5-5 to TRBJ1-2, with TRBD1 identical over 7 bases. V lost 0 bases, J lost 1 base, and 6 bases stayed unmatched. The germline gives CDR1 SGHKS, CDR2 YYEKEE (reference sequence). The CDR3 sequence is 16 residues long. The CDR3 nucleotides are TGTGCCAGCAGCTTGGCCGGGACAGCCGTTAACTATGGCTACACCTTC. It yields the protein CASSLAGTAVNYGYTF.

This clonotype came up many times. This chain links TRBV6-1 with TRBJ2-5, with 8 bases aligning to TRBD2. V lost 6 bases, J lost 1 base, and 7 bases stayed unmatched. Per the germline V gene, CDR1 is MNHNS and CDR2 is SASEGT. The CDR3 sequence is 15 residues long. CDR3 sequence (DNA): TGTGCCAGCAGCCGGATACTAGCGGCCCAAGAGACCCAGTACTTC. Its protein is CASSRILAAQETQYF.

This clonotype has just a few counts. This sequence joins TRBV27 and TRBJ2-7; D may be TRBD1 or TRBD2 (5 bases each). Trimming left V 2 bases short and J 2 bases short, with 16 bases between. This CDR3 spans 16 amino acids. Germline V CDR1 and CDR2: MNHEY, SMNVEV (reference sequence). This CDR3 reads CASSLIGTAGTYEQYF. The CDR3 DNA reads as TGTGCCAGCAGTTTAATTGGGACGGCAGGCACCTACGAGCAGTACTTC.

This clonotype occurred many times. V usage is TRBV15 and J usage is TRBJ2-4; D uncertain. Trimming took 1 base from V and 4 from J, leaving 14 bases between them. The germline gives CDR1 LNHNV, CDR2 YYDKDF (reference sequence). The CDR3 is 16 amino acids. CDR3 region: CATSRVYAELKNIQYF. CDR3 nucleotides: TGTGCCACCAGCAGAGTTTATGCGGAATTGAAAAACATTCAGTACTTC.

In this sample, this clonotype turned up many times. This chain joins TRBV12-3 or TRBV12-4 and TRBJ1-1; no definite D call. This CDR3 is built from 13 residues. V was cut by 4 bases and J by 1 base, with 7 bases left in between. The CDR3 spells CASSWSGNTEAFF. The CDR3 DNA sequence: TGTGCCAGCAGTTGGTCTGGGAACACTGAAGCTTTCTTT.

This clonotype occurred a few times. The CDR3 sequence: CASSEQGRGAQPQHF. As DNA, the CDR3 is TGTGCCAGCAGTGAGCAGGGCAGGGGGGCGCAGCCCCAGCATTTT. V and J are TRBV6-1 and TRBJ1-5; 7 nucleotides align to TRBD1. The CDR3 is made up of 15 amino acids. Germline V gene sequence: CDR1 MNHNS, CDR2 SASEGT. Trimming took 3 bases from V and 7 from J; bases not matched to a gene: 9.

This clonotype came up a few times. The chain combines TRBV30 with TRBJ1-1, with 11 bases identical to TRBD1. CDR1 and CDR2 (germline): GTSNPN, SVGIG (reference sequence). The J segment lost 5 bases and the V segment lost 0 bases, leaving 8 bases of the junction unmatched. The CDR3 is made up of 16 amino acids. The CDR3 DNA is TGTGCCTGGAGTGTACGTAGGACAGGGGGCCGGACTGAAGCTTTCTTT. This codes for CAWSVRRTGGRTEAFF.

This clonotype was observed many times. The V gene is TRBV6-1, the J gene TRBJ2-7; 9 bases agree with TRBD1. CDR1 is MNHNS and CDR2 is SASEGT in the germline V gene. V dropped 6 bases and J dropped 7; count of bases not matched to a gene: 4. The CDR3 is 12 residues long. The DNA for the CDR3 is TGTGCCAGCAGAACCGGACAGGGGGAGCAGTACTTC. Protein sequence: CASRTGQGEQYF.

This clonotype has a single count. CDR3: CASQRDRGRGNTEAFF. In nucleotides, the CDR3 is TGTGCCAGCCAGAGAGATAGGGGGCGAGGGAACACTGAAGCTTTCTTT. The V and J genes are TRBV19 and TRBJ1-1; 7 bases map to TRBD1. This CDR3 has 16 residues. The J segment lost 1 base and the V segment lost 9 bases, leaving 14 bases of the junction unmatched. Germline CDR1 is LNHDA and CDR2 is SQIVND (reference sequence).

Many counts were recorded for this clonotype. The genes are TRBV15 and TRBJ2-7; TRBD1 agrees at 9 bases. This CDR3 has 15 residues. Germline values: CDR1 LNHNV, CDR2 YYDKDF (reference sequence). Unmatched junction bases numbered 6, after V lost 3 bases and J lost 3 bases. CDR3 sequence (DNA): TGTGCCACCAGCAGGCCGGGACAGGGCTTCTACGAGCAGTACTTC. It yields the protein CATSRPGQGFYEQYF.

Many counts were recorded for this clonotype. The rearrangement joins TRBV28 to TRBJ2-7; maybe TRBD2 (5 bases). This CDR3 comprises 15 residues. V was cut by 9 bases and J by 0 bases, with 18 bases left in between. Germline lookup yields CDR1 MDHEN and CDR2 SYDVKM. The CDR3 reads CASFAPSGNSYEQYF. The CDR3 region has the DNA TGTGCCAGTTTCGCCCCCAGCGGTAACTCCTACGAGCAGTACTTC.

Ten or more counts support this clonotype. V and J are TRBV20-1 and TRBJ2-7, with 7 bases aligning to TRBD1. Germline-derived CDR1 and CDR2 are DFQATT and SNEGSKA (reference sequence). The ends lost 0 bases at V and 0 bases at J; junction bases unmatched: 5. The CDR3 is 15 residues long. The CDR3 sequence: CSAREGDSFSYEQYF. The CDR3 DNA reads TGCAGTGCTAGAGAGGGGGACAGCTTCTCCTACGAGCAGTACTTC.

This clonotype has a count of ten or more. The genes are TRBV18 and TRBJ2-7; TRBD2 matches at 10 bases. V gave up 3 bases and J gave up 1 base; unmatched junction bases: 3. In germline, CDR1 is KGHSH, CDR2 LQKENI. The CDR3 is made up of 15 amino acids. CDR3 nucleotide sequence: TGTGCCAGCTCACCTACTAGCGGGGTTTCCTACGAGCAGTACTTC. This gives the protein CASSPTSGVSYEQYF.

This clonotype came up many times. The chain links TRBV5-5 to TRBJ2-7, with 11 positions matching TRBD2. The germline V gene has CDR1 SGHKS and CDR2 YYEKEE (reference sequence). The trim removed 4 bases at V and 3 bases at J, leaving 6 bases unmatched. The CDR3 is 15 amino acids. DNA for the CDR3: TGTGCCAGCAGCCCCAGGACTAGCGGGTTCTACGAGCAGTACTTC. Protein sequence: CASSPRTSGFYEQYF.

The chain is built from TRBV7-3 and TRBJ1-5; D is uncertain. Trimming left V 11 bases short and J 2 bases short, with 16 bases between. Germline V CDR1 and CDR2: SGHTA, FQGTGA. CDR3 length: 14 amino acids. The CDR3 region has the DNA TGTGCCCGCGGTGGGATGAGGTGCAATCAGCCCCAGCATTTT. Protein sequence: CARGGMRCNQPQHF.

This clonotype was found many times. V gene TRBV5-1 combines with J gene TRBJ2-7; D might be TRBD2 (5 bases). Germline V gene lookup returns CDR1 SGHRS and CDR2 YFSETQ. The CDR3 runs to 14 residues. Between the trimmed V and J ends, which lost 3 bases and 3 bases, there was a span of 13 bases. CDR3 protein: CASSSNFEGYEQYF. In DNA, the CDR3 is TGCGCCAGCAGCTCGAACTTCGAGGGCTACGAGCAGTACTTC. The full variable domain, with the rest looked up from reference TRBV5-1 and TRBJ2-7, is KAGVTQTPRYLIKTRGQQVTLSCSPISGHRSVSWYQQTPGQGLQFLFEYFSETQRNKGNFPGRFSGRQFSNSRSEMNVSTLELGDSALYLCASSSNFEGYEQYFGPGTRLTVT.

This clonotype has ten or more counts. The chain joins TRBV5-6 to TRBJ1-6; no definite D call. The V end was cut by 1 base, the J end by 15 bases, with 11 bases between. The CDR3 is 12 amino acids. Looked up from germline, CDR1 is SGHDT and CDR2 is YYEEEE. Here the CDR3 reads CASSLLSSDLHF. CDR3 nucleotides: TGTGCCAGCAGCTTGTTGTCCTCGGACCTCCACTTT.

This clonotype was observed many times. The J gene is TRBJ1-6, the V gene TRBV6-1; no clear D. Germline assignment: CDR1 MNHNS and CDR2 SASEGT. V was cut by 4 bases and J by 10 bases, with 11 bases left in between. The CDR3 is 13 residues long. The CDR3 DNA reads as TGTGCCAGCAGTGGGGAAGAACAATCACCCCTCCACTTT. Translation: CASSGEEQSPLHF.